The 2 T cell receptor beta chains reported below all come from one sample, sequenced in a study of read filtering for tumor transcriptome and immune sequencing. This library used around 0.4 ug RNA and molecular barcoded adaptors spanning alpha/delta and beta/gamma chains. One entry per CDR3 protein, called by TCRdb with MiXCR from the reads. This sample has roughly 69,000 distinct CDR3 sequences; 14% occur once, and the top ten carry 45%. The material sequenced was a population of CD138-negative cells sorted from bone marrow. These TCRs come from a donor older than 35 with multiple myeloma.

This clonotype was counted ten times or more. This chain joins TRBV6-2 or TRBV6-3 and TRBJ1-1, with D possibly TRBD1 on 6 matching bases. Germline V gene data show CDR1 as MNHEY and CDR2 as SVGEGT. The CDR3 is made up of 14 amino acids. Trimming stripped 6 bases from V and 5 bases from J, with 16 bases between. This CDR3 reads CASRNDRLQTEAFF. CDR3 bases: TGTGCCAGCAGGAACGACAGGCTGCAGACTGAAGCTTTCTTT.

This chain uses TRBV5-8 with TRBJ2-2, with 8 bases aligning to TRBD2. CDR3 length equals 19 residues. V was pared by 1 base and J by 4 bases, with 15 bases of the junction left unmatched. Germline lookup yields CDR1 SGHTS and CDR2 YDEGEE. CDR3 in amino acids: CASSLNRYGLASLTGELFF. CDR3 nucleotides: TGTGCCAGCAGCTTGAACCGGTATGGACTAGCCTCACTCACCGGGGAGCTGTTTTTT.